This T cell receptor beta chain was captured by sequencing in a study of shared clonotypes between healthy human individuals (dated by TCRdb to 2019 to 2021). With regard to the full study: Three men and two women, aged 18 to 49 years, made up the cohort. For each donor, CD4 naive and CD4 memory were each given three plates, CD8 naive was given two plates, and CD8 memory was given one plate. The study deeply sequenced blood TCR repertoires of about 5 healthy adults to estimate repertoire size and the extent of clonotype sharing between individuals. Libraries were prepared and TCR repertoires were sequenced by different laboratories using diverse techniques, in order to increase sequencing depth and limit assay-specific biases. Between about 0.9 and 10 billion PBMCs per donor were obtained by leukapheresis. Results and caveats for the whole study, not just this receptor: Pairwise subsampling led to the expectation that sequencing depth would affect the degree of clonotype sharing among donors. Larger estimated clonotype richness was generally found for naive subsets than for memory subsets. Approximately 5% of naive CD4, 3% to 4% of naive CD8, roughly 2.4% of memory CD4, and around 0.4% of memory CD8 clonotypes were shared across a few donors. Compared with non-shared clonotypes, the clonotypes found in all four sorted-subset donors had higher generation probabilities. Because the study included a small number of donors, the genetic and exposure-history diversity represented was limited. Only blood was sampled, and tissue TCR repertoires likely differ from those in blood. Even with the large sequencing depth, rarefaction of the sorted-subset datasets indicated that sequencing was incomplete.

Using the deep immunoSEQ assay, multiplex PCR amplified TCR CDR3 regions from genomic DNA. Extracted genomic DNA from each cell subset was distributed evenly across all wells of several immunoSEQ 96-well plates, and each plate was treated as a replicate. For sorted subsets, each replicate PCR was loaded with around 200 ng genomic DNA, equivalent to 30,000 or so T cell genomes. The purified libraries were quantified using a Qubit 3.0 fluorometer, sized with a Bioanalyzer 2100, and then quantified again using the KAPA Library Quantification kit. Every immunoSEQ 96-well plate was sequenced on a separate single-read 150-cycle Illumina NextSeq 550 flow cell. Processing in the source paper ran as follows. The immunoSEQ output contained only junctional sequences without quality scores, so filtering could not match that applied to full-length reads. Sequences were annotated with PyIR, a Python wrapper for IgBLAST v1.9, using IMGT germline references to assign V/J genes and CDR3. Any read was removed if the V/J assignment was weak (E-value above 1e-6), the CDR3 was missing, or the read contained stop codons, out-of-frame junctions, or ambiguous translated residues. A V3J clonotype was defined by an identical inferred V gene, J gene, and CDR3 amino acid sequence. Percentage overlap between repertoires was computed as shared unique clonotypes divided by the size of the smaller repertoire. Repertoire richness was assessed with RTK rarefaction, the Chao1 estimator, and Recon v2.1 estimates of unobserved clonotypes. For all TCRbeta clonotypes obtained by the gDNA method from four donors, generation probabilities were computed with OLGA. The table was pulled from immuneACCESS by TCRdb, which kept in-frame rearrangements only. Such tables lose some clones; where checked, under half of the loss comes from unresolved V genes, and the rest has no known cause. V, J and clone size derive from that table, while D and trimming were established from the DNA sequence. The sample table lists 2 million to 3 million clones, roughly nine tenths of them with a count of one. In total, the top ten clones hold over 0.12% of the sample.

About this clone itself: It has no known antigen specificity. Base-call qualities are not available, and no considerably larger clone is one nucleotide away.

Healthy HIV-negative adults with no recently reported acute infections or vaccinations were included as donors. Only Caucasian adults living in Nashville, Tennessee, USA were represented among the donors. CD4+ T cells were enriched by magnetic negative selection, after which naive cells were positively selected on CD45RA and the negative fraction was taken as the memory subset. Blood was obtained by leukapheresis, after which PBMCs were separated by Ficoll-Histopaque density gradient centrifugation and cryopreserved in liquid nitrogen vapor phase. Analytical flow cytometry was used to check the purity and quantity of every magnetically sorted T cell population. Genomic DNA was isolated from each sorted fraction and quantified by UV absorbance on a Nanodrop 2000c. Trimming accounts for 2 bases at V and 5 bases at J, while the number of junction bases matched to no gene is 5. From its cysteine to its phenylalanine, the CDR3 spans 15 amino acids. Here the CDR3 DNA is all that survives: 45 bases in frame from base 1. Taken from the germline V gene, the CDR1 and CDR2 loops are WSHSY and SAAADI.

Material for sequencing was naive CD4+ T cells sorted from blood. The cell subset or site label corresponds to: CD45RA+ positively selected. The sequence came from a man between 18 and 29 years old in good health. In this chain, TRBV10-2 is recombined with TRBJ2-3; 9 central bases correspond to TRBD2. The CDR3 reads CASSEGTSHIDTQYF. The DNA reads as follows: TGCGCCAGCAGTGAGGGGACTAGCCACATAGATACGCAGTATTTT.